These T cell receptor beta chains were read from a single sample in a study of blood T cell repertoires in COVID-19. TCRdb's copy holds only in-frame clones and misses some; the assay was immunoSEQ multiplex PCR. This table has fewer than 250,000 clones, approximately 88% appearing once. Material: PBMCs or T cells enriched from blood (not recorded which). The receptor set was obtained from a young woman who had been exposed to COVID-19. The CDR3 runs from the conserved cysteine through the conserved F or W. A D gene is named only where the DNA matches it firmly. The listing skips clone size in some rows; elsewhere it reads once, few, many or a size class.

clone_size: once
cdr3_length: 15
j_call: TRBJ2-3
v_call: TRBV5-4
d_call: TRBD2
cdr3_nt: TGTGCCAGCAGCTTGGGCGGGAGACCCACAGATACGCAGTATTTT
cdr3_aa: CASSLGGRPTDTQYF

clone_size: .
cdr3_length: 13
j_call: TRBJ2-5
v_call: TRBV28
d_call: TRBD2
cdr3_nt: TGTGCCAGCAGTAGCGGGAGGATAGAGACCCAGTACTTC
cdr3_aa: CASSSGRIETQYF

clone_size: .
cdr3_length: 13
j_call: TRBJ1-1
v_call: TRBV29-1
d_call: TRBD1
cdr3_nt: TGCAGCGGCTTGGACAGGGGGGACACTGAAGCTTTCTTT
cdr3_aa: CSGLDRGDTEAFF

clone_size: .
cdr3_length: 14
j_call: TRBJ1-2
v_call: TRBV29-1
d_call: .
cdr3_nt: TGCAGCTTAACCGGACTAGGACAGAGCTATGGCTACACCTTC
cdr3_aa: CSLTGLGQSYGYTF

clone_size: .
cdr3_length: 12
j_call: TRBJ2-7
v_call: TRBV30
d_call: .
cdr3_nt: TGTGCCTGGAGTCCGGGATCCTACGAGCAGTACTTC
cdr3_aa: CAWSPGSYEQYF

clone_size: .
cdr3_length: 14
j_call: TRBJ1-2
v_call: TRBV4-1
d_call: .
cdr3_nt: TGCGCCAGCAGCCAAGATGGGCTTCCATGGGGCTACACCTTC
cdr3_aa: CASSQDGLPWGYTF

clone_size: .
cdr3_length: 15
j_call: TRBJ1-2
v_call: TRBV9
d_call: TRBD1
cdr3_nt: TGTGCCAGCAGCGTAAATACAGGGGACCACTATGGCTACACCTTC
cdr3_aa: CASSVNTGDHYGYTF

clone_size: .
cdr3_length: 13
j_call: TRBJ1-2
v_call: TRBV5-6
d_call: TRBD1
cdr3_nt: TGTGCCAGCAGCAGGGACAGGGAACGGAGATACACCTTC
cdr3_aa: CASSRDRERRYTF

clone_size: .
cdr3_length: 15
j_call: TRBJ1-1
v_call: TRBV18
d_call: .
cdr3_nt: TGTGCCAGCTCACCCCTCAGGACAGTCCTAACTGAAGCTTTCTTT
cdr3_aa: CASSPLRTVLTEAFF

clone_size: once
cdr3_length: 17
j_call: TRBJ1-3
v_call: TRBV7-6
d_call: TRBD1
cdr3_nt: TGTGCCAGCAGCTGGGGACAGGGGGTCTCCTCTGGAAACACCATATATTTT
cdr3_aa: CASSWGQGVSSGNTIYF

clone_size: .
cdr3_length: 16
j_call: TRBJ2-7
v_call: TRBV3-1/TRBV3-2
d_call: TRBD2
cdr3_nt: TGTGCCAGCAGCCCGTTTCTGGGGCGGGGGTCCTACGAGCAGTACTTC
cdr3_aa: CASSPFLGRGSYEQYF

clone_size: few
cdr3_length: 11
j_call: TRBJ2-1
v_call: TRBV7-8
d_call: .
cdr3_nt: TGTGCCAGCAGCCCCCATGATGAGCAGTTCTTC
cdr3_aa: CASSPHDEQFF

clone_size: .
cdr3_length: 13
j_call: TRBJ1-1
v_call: TRBV24-1
d_call: .
cdr3_nt: TGTGCCACCAGTGAGCGGGAGAACACTGAAGCTTTCTTT
cdr3_aa: CATSERENTEAFF

clone_size: .
cdr3_length: 14
j_call: TRBJ2-5
v_call: TRBV25-1
d_call: .
cdr3_nt: TGTGCCAGCACCTCAAATTCAGGGCCCGAGACCCAGTACTTC
cdr3_aa: CASTSNSGPETQYF

clone_size: .
cdr3_length: 14
j_call: TRBJ2-2
v_call: TRBV2
d_call: TRBD2
cdr3_nt: TGTGCCAGCTCGTGGGGTAGCGGGACCGGGGAGCTGTTTTTT
cdr3_aa: CASSWGSGTGELFF

clone_size: .
cdr3_length: 14
j_call: TRBJ1-1
v_call: TRBV4-2
d_call: .
cdr3_nt: TGTGCCAGCACCATCGGGGCAGGGGACACTGAAGCTTTCTTT
cdr3_aa: CASTIGAGDTEAFF

clone_size: .
cdr3_length: 12
j_call: TRBJ1-1
v_call: TRBV21-1
d_call: .
cdr3_nt: TGTGCCAGCAGCGAGGGGAACACTGAAGCTTTCTTT
cdr3_aa: CASSEGNTEAFF

clone_size: .
cdr3_length: 16
j_call: TRBJ1-4
v_call: TRBV28
d_call: .
cdr3_nt: TGTGCCAGCAGTTTAAGTACCGTAGCAACTAATGAAAAACTGTTTTTT
cdr3_aa: CASSLSTVATNEKLFF

clone_size: .
cdr3_length: 14
j_call: TRBJ2-7
v_call: TRBV2
d_call: .
cdr3_nt: TGTGCCAGCGAAAGGAGTGAGAACTCCTACGAGCAGTACTTC
cdr3_aa: CASERSENSYEQYF

clone_size: .
cdr3_length: 15
j_call: TRBJ2-1
v_call: TRBV7-9
d_call: TRBD2
cdr3_nt: TGTGCCAGCAGGCAACTAGCGGGATCCTACAATGAGCAGTTCTTC
cdr3_aa: CASRQLAGSYNEQFF

clone_size: .
cdr3_length: 17
j_call: TRBJ2-2
v_call: TRBV28
d_call: TRBD2
cdr3_nt: TGTGCCAGCAGTTTGGGACTAGCGGGAGGGATTGGCGGGGAGCTGTTTTTT
cdr3_aa: CASSLGLAGGIGGELFF

clone_size: .
cdr3_length: 15
j_call: TRBJ2-7
v_call: TRBV9
d_call: .
cdr3_nt: TGTGCCAGCAGCGTAGGTGGACAGCAAGTGTACGAGCAGTACTTC
cdr3_aa: CASSVGGQQVYEQYF

clone_size: .
cdr3_length: 15
j_call: TRBJ2-2
v_call: TRBV5-1
d_call: .
cdr3_nt: TGCGCCAGCAGCTCTACCCCCATAGACACCGGGGAGCTGTTTTTT
cdr3_aa: CASSSTPIDTGELFF

clone_size: .
cdr3_length: 18
j_call: TRBJ2-6
v_call: TRBV11-2
d_call: .
cdr3_nt: TGTGCCAGCAGGAAAAATTGGCAGGGGGGTCCCGGGGCCAACGTCCTGACTTTC
cdr3_aa: CASRKNWQGGPGANVLTF

clone_size: .
cdr3_length: 14
j_call: TRBJ1-1
v_call: TRBV30
d_call: .
cdr3_nt: TGTGCCTGGAGTAAGGGGGTCGAAAACACTGAAGCTTTCTTT
cdr3_aa: CAWSKGVENTEAFF

clone_size: .
cdr3_length: 12
j_call: TRBJ2-1
v_call: TRBV6-1
d_call: .
cdr3_nt: TGTGCCAGCAGTGAAATATACAATGAGCAGTTCTTC
cdr3_aa: CASSEIYNEQFF

clone_size: .
cdr3_length: 15
j_call: TRBJ1-4
v_call: TRBV28
d_call: TRBD1
cdr3_nt: TGTGCCAGCAGTCTAGAACAGGGGACTAATGAAAAACTGTTTTTT
cdr3_aa: CASSLEQGTNEKLFF

clone_size: .
cdr3_length: 14
j_call: TRBJ1-4
v_call: TRBV19
d_call: TRBD1
cdr3_nt: TGTGCCAGTAGTATAATTGGGCAGGGGGGAAAACTGTTTTTT
cdr3_aa: CASSIIGQGGKLFF